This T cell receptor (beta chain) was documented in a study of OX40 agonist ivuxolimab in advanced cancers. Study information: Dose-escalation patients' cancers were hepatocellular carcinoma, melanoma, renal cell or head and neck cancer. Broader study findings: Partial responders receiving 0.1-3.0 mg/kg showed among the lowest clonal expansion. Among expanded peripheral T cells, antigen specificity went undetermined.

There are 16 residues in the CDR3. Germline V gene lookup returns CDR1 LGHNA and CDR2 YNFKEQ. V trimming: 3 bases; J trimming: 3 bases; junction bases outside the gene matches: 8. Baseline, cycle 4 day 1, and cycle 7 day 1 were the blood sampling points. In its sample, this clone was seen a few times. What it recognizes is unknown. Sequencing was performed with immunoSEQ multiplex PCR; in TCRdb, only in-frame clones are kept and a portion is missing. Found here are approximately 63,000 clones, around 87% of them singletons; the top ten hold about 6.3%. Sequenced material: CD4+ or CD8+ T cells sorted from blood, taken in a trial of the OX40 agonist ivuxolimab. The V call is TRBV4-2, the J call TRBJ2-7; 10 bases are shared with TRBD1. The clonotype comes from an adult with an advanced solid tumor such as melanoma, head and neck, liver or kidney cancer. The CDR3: CASSHLSRDRGYEQYF. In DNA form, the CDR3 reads TGTGCCAGCAGCCATCTGTCTAGGGACAGGGGCTACGAGCAGTACTTC.